One sample yielded the 27 T cell receptor beta chains listed below, sequenced in a study of cytomegalovirus exposure and HLA in healthy donors. The PCR ran on 60 Vbeta and 13 Jbeta primers. Repertoires were generated with immunoSEQ multiplex PCR, while TCRdb's copy carries only in-frame clones and drops some. The sample consists of 29,000 or so clones, 62% of them appearing once. Sequences were obtained from PBMCs. These receptors came from a male donor in good health and CMV-seropositive.

This clone was picked up one time. The genes are TRBV9 and TRBJ1-2; D ambiguous. In germline, CDR1 is SGDLS, CDR2 YYNGEE. Deletions cut 3 bases from V and 8 bases from J, with 14 bases between. The CDR3 is 13 residues long. CDR3 residues: CASSEPVGGGYTF. In DNA form, the CDR3 reads TGTGCCAGCAGCGAGCCAGTTGGAGGCGGCTACACCTTC.

The V and J genes are TRBV19 and TRBJ1-2; D ambiguous. V was cut by 6 bases and J by 8 bases, with 16 bases left in between. Per the germline V gene, CDR1 is LNHDA and CDR2 is SQIVND (reference sequence). The CDR3 is 13 residues long. The CDR3 protein is CASSLGPGKGYTF. The CDR3 nucleotides read TGTGCCAGTAGCCTCGGACCGGGAAAGGGCTACACCTTC.

This clone was counted between two and nine times. The rearrangement uses TRBV9 and TRBJ1-3; unclear D gene. V was pared by 2 bases and J by 2 bases, with 20 bases between. The V gene's germline CDR1 is SGDLS and CDR2 YYNGEE. There are 18 residues in the CDR3. The CDR3: CASSVSNESGSPGNTIYF. Written as DNA, the CDR3 is TGTGCCAGCAGCGTTTCAAACGAGTCGGGGTCCCCTGGAAACACCATATATTTT.

The chain is built from TRBV9 and TRBJ1-4; possibly TRBD1 for D (5 bases). This CDR3 has 15 amino acids. V was trimmed by 0 bases and J by 7 bases, leaving 13 bases between them. Germline V gives CDR1 SGDLS, CDR2 YYNGEE. CDR3 amino acids: CASSVEAGVFEKLFF. The CDR3 region has the DNA TGTGCCAGCAGCGTAGAGGCGGGGGTGTTTGAAAAACTGTTTTTT.

The chain links TRBV2 to TRBJ1-5, with D maybe TRBD1 (5 bases). Germline-derived CDR1 and CDR2 are SNHLY and FYNNEI. CDR3 size: 12 residues. V was clipped by 11 bases and J by 4 bases, with 12 bases between them. CDR3 bases: TGTGCCGGTGGGGGGGAGAATCAGCCCCAGCATTTT. Its translation: CAGGGENQPQHF.

The chain recombines TRBV7-3 with TRBJ1-4; no clear D. This CDR3 is built from 12 residues. Germline-derived CDR1 and CDR2 are SGHTA and FQGTGA. Trimming cost V 7 bases and J 14 bases, with 17 bases left between them. CDR3 nucleotide sequence: TGTGCCAGCACCGGGGAGGAACAATTTCTGTTTTTT. This translates into CASTGEEQFLFF. The whole variable domain, remainder taken from reference TRBV7-3 and TRBJ1-4, is GAGVSQTPSNKVTEKGKYVELRCDPISGHTALYWYRQSLGQGPEFLIYFQGTGAADDSGLPNDRFFAVRPEGSVSTLKIQRTERGDSAVYLCASTGEEQFLFFGSGTQLSVL.

The V gene is TRBV2, the J gene TRBJ1-1; D not certain. V was cut by 7 bases and J by 4 bases, with 7 bases left in between. The CDR3 is made up of 11 amino acids. Germline loops: CDR1 SNHLY, CDR2 FYNNEI. The CDR3 here is CASIQFTEAFF. The CDR3 nucleotides read TGTGCCAGCATCCAGTTCACTGAAGCTTTCTTT.

This chain connects TRBV5-1 to TRBJ2-6, with TRBD2 as a possible D gene (5 bases). This CDR3 comprises 16 residues. V was trimmed by 4 bases and J by 0 bases, leaving 11 bases between them. Germline V CDR1 and CDR2: SGHRS, YFSETQ. In nucleotides, the CDR3 is TGCGCCAGCAGCCCGGGAATCGGCTCTGGGGCCAACGTCCTGACTTTC. Translating gives CASSPGIGSGANVLTF.

The chain carries TRBV28 and TRBJ1-4; TRBD1 aligns across 7 bases. The CDR3 sequence is 14 residues long. V shed 2 bases, J shed 5 bases, and the junction held 2 bases outside the gene matches. The germline CDR1 and CDR2 sequences are MDHEN and SYDVKM. The CDR3 reads CASSLTGANEKLFF. In DNA form, the CDR3 reads TGTGCCAGCAGTTTAACAGGGGCGAATGAAAAACTGTTTTTT.

The chain couples TRBV6-5 to TRBJ2-5; 8 nucleotides agree with TRBD1. The junction had 9 bases not matched to a gene; V was cut back by 5 bases and J by 7 bases. Germline values: CDR1 MNHEY, CDR2 SVGAGI. The CDR3 contains 14 residues. CDR3 nucleotides: TGTGCCAGCAGTACCGGACAGGGCTTGAGGACCCAGTACTTC. It codes for CASSTGQGLRTQYF.

This chain connects TRBV29-1 to TRBJ2-7; 10 bases are shared with TRBD1. Germline V lookup: CDR1 SQVTM, CDR2 ANQGSEA. V gave up 6 bases and J gave up 5 bases; unmatched junction bases: 7. The CDR3 totals 13 residues. CDR3 sequence: CSVQADRGDEQYF. The CDR3, as DNA: TGCAGCGTCCAAGCGGACAGGGGGGACGAGCAGTACTTC.

The rearrangement uses TRBV5-1 and TRBJ2-7; 13 bases fit TRBD2. Germline values: CDR1 SGHRS, CDR2 YFSETQ. J lost 5 bases, V lost 3 bases, and 8 bases had no gene match. The CDR3 runs to 16 residues. The CDR3 spells CASSSLLAGGPNEQYF. The CDR3 nucleotides are TGCGCCAGCAGCTCGTTACTAGCGGGAGGGCCAAACGAGCAGTACTTC.

The chain is built from TRBV27 and TRBJ1-5; TRBD1 is a possible D gene (5 bases). The CDR3 length is 15 residues. The germline V and J ends were trimmed by 3 bases and 3 bases, with 12 bases remaining between them. CDR1 and CDR2 from the germline V gene are MNHEY and SMNVEV (reference sequence). CDR3 nucleotide sequence: TGTGCCAGCAGTTTTGGGTCAGGGAACAATCAGCCCCAGCATTTT. Translating gives CASSFGSGNNQPQHF.

The chain recombines TRBV6-1 with TRBJ1-2, with no clear D. CDR3 length: 15 residues. With 3 bases removed from V and 0 bases from J, the gap between germline ends came to 11 bases. Germline CDR1 and CDR2: MNHNS and SASEGT. The CDR3 is CASSDTSKANYGYTF. Written as DNA, the CDR3 is TGTGCCAGCAGTGATACTAGCAAGGCTAACTATGGCTACACCTTC.

The chain links TRBV29-1 to TRBJ1-1, with D unresolved. The V gene lost 4 bases and the J gene lost 1 base, with 10 bases spanning the gap. The CDR3 has 13 residues. Germline-derived CDR1 and CDR2 are SQVTM and ANQGSEA. CDR3: CSVARGTNTEAFF. The CDR3 DNA reads TGCAGCGTTGCTCGGGGAACGAACACTGAAGCTTTCTTT.

V and J are TRBV10-3 and TRBJ2-7; the match to TRBD1 covers 10 bases. The CDR3 has 16 residues. V gave up 1 base and J gave up 1 base; unmatched junction bases: 4. Germline V gene lookup returns CDR1 ENHRY and CDR2 SYGVKD. The CDR3 loop is CAISELDRGTSYEQYF. In nucleotides, the CDR3 is TGTGCCATCAGTGAGTTGGACAGGGGGACTTCCTACGAGCAGTACTTC.

In this sample, this clone turned up a few times. This chain uses TRBV10-1 with TRBJ1-4; 10 positions agree with TRBD1. The CDR3 spans 13 residues. Unmatched junction bases numbered 3, after V lost 6 bases and J lost 8 bases. CDR1 is WNHNN, CDR2 SYGVQD, per germline (reference sequence). CDR3 region: CASSAGQGEKLFF. The CDR3, as DNA: TGCGCCAGCAGCGCGGGACAGGGGGAAAAACTGTTTTTT.

Worth noting for this clone: At one end, the junction sequence differs from germline, possibly due to a read error. The chain joins TRBV6-5 to TRBJ1-3; D is ambiguous. This CDR3 contains 15 residues. Germline assignment: CDR1 MNHEY and CDR2 SVGAGI. CDR3 coding DNA: TGTGCCAGCAGGCGGGGAAAGGCGCCTGGAAACGCCATATATTTT. Its protein is CASRRGKAPGNAIYF.

This clone was observed a handful of times. J is TRBJ1-3 and V is TRBV10-2, with D unresolved. With 1 base removed from V and 2 bases from J, the gap between germline ends came to 9 bases. CDR1 and CDR2 from the germline V gene are WSHSY and SAAADI. The CDR3 totals 15 residues. The CDR3: CASSEFLQTGNTIYF. The CDR3 nucleotides are TGCGCCAGCAGTGAGTTTTTACAGACTGGAAACACCATATATTTT.

The chain joins TRBV6-1 to TRBJ2-7; the D gene is possibly TRBD1 (5 bases). The CDR3 is made up of 12 amino acids. The germline V and J ends were trimmed by 4 bases and 11 bases, with 15 bases remaining between them. CDR1 and CDR2 from the germline V gene are MNHNS and SASEGT. The CDR3 DNA sequence: TGTGCCAGCAGTGGCCTCCGGACAAAGGAGTACTTC. Protein sequence: CASSGLRTKEYF.

This chain connects TRBV6-1 to TRBJ2-1; 7 nucleotides line up with TRBD2. This CDR3 has 17 residues. Trimming removed 2 bases from V and 4 bases from J; junction bases left unmatched: 11. Germline V CDR1 and CDR2: MNHNS, SASEGT. CDR3 in DNA: TGTGCCAGCAGTGAATCCGCAGGGAGCGGGACTTACAATGAGCAGTTCTTC. It codes for CASSESAGSGTYNEQFF.

This chain connects TRBV7-3 to TRBJ1-2; D might be TRBD1 (5 bases). Germline CDR1 SGHTA, CDR2 FQGTGA. The CDR3 runs 14 residues. V gave up 0 bases and J gave up 3 bases, with 8 bases separating them. The CDR3 protein is CASSLTPRDYGYTF. The CDR3 coding sequence is TGTGCCAGCAGCTTAACCCCCAGGGACTATGGCTACACCTTC.

This chain uses TRBV27 with TRBJ1-2, with no clear D. Germline lookup yields CDR1 MNHEY and CDR2 SMNVEV (reference sequence). The ends were cut back, 0 bases at V and 0 bases at J, with 14 bases in the middle. This CDR3 comprises 17 residues. The DNA for the CDR3 is TGTGCCAGCAGTTTATCGGGCCGAGCCCCGTCTAACTATGGCTACACCTTC. It codes for CASSLSGRAPSNYGYTF.

The chain combines TRBV4-1 with TRBJ1-1, with D uncertain. The CDR3 consists of 16 residues. Trimming cost V 0 bases and J 4 bases, with 15 bases left between them. CDR1 and CDR2 (germline): MGHRA, YSYEKL. Written as DNA, the CDR3 is TGCGCCAGCAGCCAAGAAGGTTTACGGGGTGGCACTGAAGCTTTCTTT. Encoded protein: CASSQEGLRGGTEAFF.

The V and J genes are TRBV6-6 and TRBJ1-1; 8 bases line up with TRBD1. The germline V gene has CDR1 MNHNY and CDR2 SVGAGI (reference sequence). CDR3 size: 15 residues. Unmatched junction bases numbered 7, after V lost 6 bases and J lost 1 base. The CDR3 DNA sequence: TGTGCCAGCAGATCTCTCGGGACAGGGAACACTGAAGCTTTCTTT. It is translated as CASRSLGTGNTEAFF.

The V gene is TRBV10-2, the J gene TRBJ2-5; TRBD2 might be the D (5 bases). The length of the CDR3 is 14 residues. Germline V CDR1 and CDR2: WSHSY, SAAADI. The V end was cut by 3 bases, the J end by 5 bases, with 13 bases between. CDR3 DNA: TGCGCCAGCAGTGAAAATACGGGGTTGGAGACCCAGTACTTC. Translated: CASSENTGLETQYF.

This clone occurred once. CDR3 residues: CASTTPGYEAFF. CDR3 nucleotide sequence: TGCGCCAGCACCACCCCAGGGTATGAAGCTTTCTTT. This chain uses TRBV5-1 with TRBJ1-1; possible D gene TRBD1, 5 bases. The CDR3 runs to 12 residues. In germline, CDR1 is SGHRS, CDR2 YFSETQ. The V end lost 6 bases, the J end lost 7 bases, and 13 bases lay between the germline ends.